Sequencing of this T cell receptor (beta chain) was carried out in a study of blood T cell repertoires in COVID-19. Study overall: Spain, Italy and the United States supplied samples that represented acute and convalescent COVID-19. T cells, B-cell-depleted T cells, or PBMCs provided the cDNA or gDNA that served as material.

Source study methods: Reference gene primer amplification in the assay estimated nucleated cell counts. Measured with immunoSEQ multiplex PCR; TCRdb has only the in-frame clones, and not every one. The DNA was the basis for D and trimming; V, J and clone size are from that table. The sample consists of over 120,000 clones, around 90% of them appearing once. Germline CDR1 is MNHEY and CDR2 is SVGAGI. CDR3 length: 11 residues. Trimming left V 7 bases short and J 14 bases short, with 17 bases between. This TCR came from a man between 65 and 85 years old with acute or convalescent COVID-19. Sample: peripheral blood. V usage is TRBV6-5 and J usage is TRBJ1-2; D perhaps matches TRBD1 (5 bases). The CDR3 region has the DNA TGTGCCAGCAACGAACTCCGGGGGGAAACCTTC. Protein product: CASNELRGETF.